The source of this T cell receptor (beta chain) is a study of cytomegalovirus exposure and HLA in healthy donors. There are 17 residues in the CDR3. This clone was detected only a few times. PCR used 60 Vbeta primers and 13 Jbeta primers. The method was immunoSEQ multiplex PCR; TCRdb's version includes in-frame clones alone and lacks a portion of them. The profile shows almost 200,000 clones, around 79% of them singletons. This chain uses TRBV21-1 with TRBJ2-5; the table's D gene call, TRBD2, was not cross checked with the DNA. TRBV21-1 counts as a pseudogene. The material sequenced was PBMCs. The receptor comes from a male donor in good health and CMV-seropositive. The CDR3 sequence is CASSTRYSGGQQETQYF. Written as DNA, the CDR3 is TGTGCCAGCAGCACCCGGTATAGCGGGGGGCAGCAGGAGACCCAGTACTTC.